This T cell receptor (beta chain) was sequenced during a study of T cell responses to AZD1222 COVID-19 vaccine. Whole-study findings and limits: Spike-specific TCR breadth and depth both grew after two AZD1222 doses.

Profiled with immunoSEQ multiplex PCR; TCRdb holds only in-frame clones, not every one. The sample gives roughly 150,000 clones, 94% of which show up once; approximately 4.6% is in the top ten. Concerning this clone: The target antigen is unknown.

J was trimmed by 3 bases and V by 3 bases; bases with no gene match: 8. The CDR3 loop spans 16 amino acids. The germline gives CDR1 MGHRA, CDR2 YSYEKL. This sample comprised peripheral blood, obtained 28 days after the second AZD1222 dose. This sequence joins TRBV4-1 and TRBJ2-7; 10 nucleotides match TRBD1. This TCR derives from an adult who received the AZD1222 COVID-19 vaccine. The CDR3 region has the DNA TGCGCCAGCAGCCACTCCGGGGACAGGGGAAACTACGAGCAGTACTTC. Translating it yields CASSHSGDRGNYEQYF.